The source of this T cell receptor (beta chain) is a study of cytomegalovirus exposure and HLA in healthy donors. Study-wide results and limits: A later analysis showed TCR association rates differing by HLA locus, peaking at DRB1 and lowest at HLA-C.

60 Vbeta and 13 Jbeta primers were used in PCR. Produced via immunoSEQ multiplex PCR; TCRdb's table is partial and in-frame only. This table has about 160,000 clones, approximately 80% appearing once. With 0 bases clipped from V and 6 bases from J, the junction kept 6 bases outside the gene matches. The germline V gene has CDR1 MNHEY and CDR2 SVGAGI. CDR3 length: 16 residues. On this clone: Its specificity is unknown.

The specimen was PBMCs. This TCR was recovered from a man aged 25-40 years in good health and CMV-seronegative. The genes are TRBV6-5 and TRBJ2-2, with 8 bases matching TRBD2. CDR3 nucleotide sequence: TGTGCCAGCAGTTACTCGGGGGGCGGGGGGCCCGGGGAGCTGTTTTTT. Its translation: CASSYSGGGGPGELFF.